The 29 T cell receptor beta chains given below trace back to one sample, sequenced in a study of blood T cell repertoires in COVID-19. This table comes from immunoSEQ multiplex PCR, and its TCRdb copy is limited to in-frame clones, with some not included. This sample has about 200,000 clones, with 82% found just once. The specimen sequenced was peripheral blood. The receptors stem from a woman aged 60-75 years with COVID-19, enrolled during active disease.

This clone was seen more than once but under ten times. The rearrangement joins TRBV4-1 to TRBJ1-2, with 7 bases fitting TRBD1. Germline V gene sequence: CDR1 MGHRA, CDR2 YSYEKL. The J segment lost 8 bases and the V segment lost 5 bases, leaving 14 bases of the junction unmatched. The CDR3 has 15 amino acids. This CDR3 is CASSRDRKGAEGYTF. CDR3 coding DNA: TGCGCCAGCAGCAGGGATAGAAAGGGGGCGGAGGGCTACACCTTC.

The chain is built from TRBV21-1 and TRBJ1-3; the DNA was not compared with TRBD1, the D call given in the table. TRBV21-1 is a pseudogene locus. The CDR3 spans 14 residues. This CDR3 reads CASRQASSGNTIYF. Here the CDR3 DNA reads TGTGCCAGCAGGCAGGCGAGCTCTGGAAACACCATATATTTT.

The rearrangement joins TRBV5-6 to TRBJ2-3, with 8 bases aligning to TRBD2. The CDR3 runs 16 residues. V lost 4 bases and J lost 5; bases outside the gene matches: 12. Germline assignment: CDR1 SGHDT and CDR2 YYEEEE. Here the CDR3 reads CASSAGVAGLLDTQYF. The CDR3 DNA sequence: TGTGCCAGCAGCGCGGGGGTAGCGGGATTGTTAGATACGCAGTATTTT.

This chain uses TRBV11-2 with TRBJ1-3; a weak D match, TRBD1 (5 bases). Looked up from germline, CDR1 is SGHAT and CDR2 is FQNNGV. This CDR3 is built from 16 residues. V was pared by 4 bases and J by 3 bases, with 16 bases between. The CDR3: CASSYWGGLSGNTIYF. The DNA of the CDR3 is TGTGCCAGCAGCTACTGGGGGGGATTGAGTGGAAACACCATATATTTT.

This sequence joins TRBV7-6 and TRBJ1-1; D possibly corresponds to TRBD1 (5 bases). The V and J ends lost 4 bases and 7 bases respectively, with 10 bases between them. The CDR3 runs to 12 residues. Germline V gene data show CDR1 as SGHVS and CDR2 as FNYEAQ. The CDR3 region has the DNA TGTGCCAGCAGCTCAAGGGGTGGTGAAGCTTTCTTT. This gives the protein CASSSRGGEAFF.

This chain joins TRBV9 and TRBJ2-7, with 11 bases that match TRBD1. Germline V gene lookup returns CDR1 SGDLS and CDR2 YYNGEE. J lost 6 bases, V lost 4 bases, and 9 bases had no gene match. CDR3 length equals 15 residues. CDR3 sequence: CASSPRDRGYSEQYF. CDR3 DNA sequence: TGTGCCAGCAGCCCCCGGGACAGGGGGTATAGCGAGCAGTACTTC.

The CDR3 DNA is TGTGCCAGTAATAGGAGGACAGGGAACACCGGGGAGCTGTTTTTT. Protein product: CASNRRTGNTGELFF. V is TRBV19 and J is TRBJ2-2; TRBD1 aligns across 7 bases. In germline, CDR1 is LNHDA, CDR2 SQIVND (reference sequence). The CDR3 is made up of 15 amino acids. The junction had 6 bases not matched to a gene; V was cut back by 7 bases and J by 1 base.

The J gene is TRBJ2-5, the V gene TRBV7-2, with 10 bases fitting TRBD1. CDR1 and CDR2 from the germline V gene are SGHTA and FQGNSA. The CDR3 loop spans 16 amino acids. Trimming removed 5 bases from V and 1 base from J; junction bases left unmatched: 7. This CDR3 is CASSPRQGATQETQYF. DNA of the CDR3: TGTGCCAGCAGCCCACGACAGGGGGCTACCCAAGAGACCCAGTACTTC.

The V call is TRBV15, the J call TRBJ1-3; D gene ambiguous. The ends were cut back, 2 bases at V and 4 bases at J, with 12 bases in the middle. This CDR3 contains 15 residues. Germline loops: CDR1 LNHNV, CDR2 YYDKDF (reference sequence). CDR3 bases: TGTGCCACCAGCAGAAGCCCCGGTCTAGGAAACACCATATATTTT. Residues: CATSRSPGLGNTIYF. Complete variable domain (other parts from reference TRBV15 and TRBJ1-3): DAMVIQNPRYQVTQFGKPVTLSCSQTLNHNVMYWYQQKSSQAPKLLFHYYDKDFNNEADTPDNFQSRRPNTSFCFLDIRSPGLGDTAMYLCATSRSPGLGNTIYFGEGSWLTVV.

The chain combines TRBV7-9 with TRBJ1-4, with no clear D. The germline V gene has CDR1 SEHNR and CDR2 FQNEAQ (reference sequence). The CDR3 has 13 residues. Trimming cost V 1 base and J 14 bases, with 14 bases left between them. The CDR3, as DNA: TGTGCCAGCAGCTTAGATCAACGAGTCCACCTGTTTTTT. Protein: CASSLDQRVHLFF.

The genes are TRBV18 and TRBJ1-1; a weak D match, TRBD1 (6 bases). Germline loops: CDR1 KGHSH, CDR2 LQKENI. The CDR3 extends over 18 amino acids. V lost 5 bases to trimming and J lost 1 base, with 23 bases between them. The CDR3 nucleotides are TGTGCCAGCTCAACCCTTCGGGGGGCCCGAGGAAGGAACACTGAAGCTTTCTTT. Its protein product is CASSTLRGARGRNTEAFF.

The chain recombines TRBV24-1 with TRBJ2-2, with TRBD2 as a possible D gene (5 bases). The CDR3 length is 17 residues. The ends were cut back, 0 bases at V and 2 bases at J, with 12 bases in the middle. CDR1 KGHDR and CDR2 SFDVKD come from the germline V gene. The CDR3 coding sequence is TGTGCCACCAGTGATTTGGGAGGCAGCCCCAACACCGGGGAGCTGTTTTTT. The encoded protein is CATSDLGGSPNTGELFF.

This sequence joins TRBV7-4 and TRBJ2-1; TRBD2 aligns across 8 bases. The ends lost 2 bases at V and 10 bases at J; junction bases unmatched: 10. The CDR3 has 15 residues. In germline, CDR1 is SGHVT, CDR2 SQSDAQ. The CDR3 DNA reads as TGTGCCAGCAGCTTATTACGGAGTAGCGGGATGGAGCAGTTCTTC. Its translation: CASSLLRSSGMEQFF. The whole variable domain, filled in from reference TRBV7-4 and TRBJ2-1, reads GAGVSQSPRYKVAKRGRDVALRCDSISGHVTLYWYRQTLGQGSEVLTYSQSDAQRDKSGRPSGRFSAERPERSVSTLKIQRTEQGDSAVYLCASSLLRSSGMEQFFGPGTRLTVL.

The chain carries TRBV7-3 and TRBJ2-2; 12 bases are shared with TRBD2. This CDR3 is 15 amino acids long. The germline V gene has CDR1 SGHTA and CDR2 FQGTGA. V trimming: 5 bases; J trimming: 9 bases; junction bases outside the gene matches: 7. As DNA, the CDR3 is TGTGCCAGCAGCGCCGGACTAGCGGGGATCAGGGAGCTGTTTTTT. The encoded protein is CASSAGLAGIRELFF.

This CDR3 reads CASSHPSGGKTETQYF. CDR3 coding DNA: TGTGCCAGCAGCCACCCTTCGGGAGGGAAGACGGAGACCCAGTACTTC. V usage is TRBV25-1 and J usage is TRBJ2-5; the match to TRBD2 covers 8 bases. The CDR3 runs 16 residues. Germline values: CDR1 MGHDK, CDR2 SYGVNS. The junction had 14 bases not matched to a gene; V was cut back by 6 bases and J by 5 bases.

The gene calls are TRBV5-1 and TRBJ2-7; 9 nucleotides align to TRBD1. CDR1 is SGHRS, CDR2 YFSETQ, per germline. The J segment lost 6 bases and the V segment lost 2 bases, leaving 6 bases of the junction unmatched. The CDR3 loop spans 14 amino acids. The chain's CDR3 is CASSLGQGLSEQYV. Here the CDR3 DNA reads TGCGCCAGCAGCTTAGGACAGGGGTTAAGCGAGCAGTACGTC.

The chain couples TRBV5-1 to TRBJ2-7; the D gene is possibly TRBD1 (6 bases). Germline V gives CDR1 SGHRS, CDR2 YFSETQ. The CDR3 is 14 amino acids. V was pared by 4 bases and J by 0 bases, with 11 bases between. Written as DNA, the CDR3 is TGCGCCAGCAGCCTCTGGGACACCTCCTACGAGCAGTACTTC. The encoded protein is CASSLWDTSYEQYF.

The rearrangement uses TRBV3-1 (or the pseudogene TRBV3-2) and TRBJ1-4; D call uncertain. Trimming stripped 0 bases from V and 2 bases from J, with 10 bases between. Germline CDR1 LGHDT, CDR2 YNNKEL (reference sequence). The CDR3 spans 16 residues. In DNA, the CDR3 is TGTGCCAGCAGCCAAGACAGGCCGGCTACTAATGAAAAACTGTTTTTT. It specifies CASSQDRPATNEKLFF.

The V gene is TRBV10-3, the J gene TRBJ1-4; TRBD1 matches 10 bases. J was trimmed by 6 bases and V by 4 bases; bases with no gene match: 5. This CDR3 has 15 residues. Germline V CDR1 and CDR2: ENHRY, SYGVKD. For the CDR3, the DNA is TGTGCCATCAGTGTTCGGGGGACAGGGGATGAAAAACTGTTTTTT. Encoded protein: CAISVRGTGDEKLFF.

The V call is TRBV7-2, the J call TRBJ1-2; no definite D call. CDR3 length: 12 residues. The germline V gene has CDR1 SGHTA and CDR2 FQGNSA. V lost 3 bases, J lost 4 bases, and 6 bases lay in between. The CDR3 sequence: CASSFSSYGYTF. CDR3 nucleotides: TGTGCCAGCAGCTTTTCCAGCTATGGCTACACCTTC. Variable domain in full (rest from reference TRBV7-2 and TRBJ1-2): GAGVSQSPSNKVTEKGKDVELRCDPISGHTALYWYRQSLGQGLEFLIYFQGNSAPDKSGLPSDRFSAERTGGSVSTLTIQRTQQEDSAVYLCASSFSSYGYTFGSGTRLTVV.

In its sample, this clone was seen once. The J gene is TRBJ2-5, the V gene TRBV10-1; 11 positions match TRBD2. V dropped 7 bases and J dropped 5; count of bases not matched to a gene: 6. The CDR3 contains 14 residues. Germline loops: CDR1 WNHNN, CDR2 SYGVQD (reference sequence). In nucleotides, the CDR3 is TGCGCCAGCAAGTTAGCGGGAGGGGATGAGACCCAGTACTTC. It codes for CASKLAGGDETQYF.

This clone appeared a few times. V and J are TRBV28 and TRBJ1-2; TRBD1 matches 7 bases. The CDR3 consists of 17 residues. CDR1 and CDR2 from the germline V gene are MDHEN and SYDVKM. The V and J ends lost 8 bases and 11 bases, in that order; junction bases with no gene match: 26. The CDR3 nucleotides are TGTGCCAGCGGACATACAGGGGCGCACAGGGCCCGGAACGGGTACACCTTC. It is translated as CASGHTGAHRARNGYTF.

CDR3 nucleotide sequence: TGTGCCAGCAGCTTGACGTTCGGGGGACTAGCGGGGAACACCGGGGAGCTGTTTTTT. Its protein product is CASSLTFGGLAGNTGELFF. The chain couples TRBV5-4 to TRBJ2-2, with 12 nucleotides matching TRBD2. CDR3 length: 19 amino acids. The germline V gene has CDR1 SGHNT and CDR2 YYREEE (reference sequence). Trimming removed 1 base from V and 1 base from J; junction bases left unmatched: 8.

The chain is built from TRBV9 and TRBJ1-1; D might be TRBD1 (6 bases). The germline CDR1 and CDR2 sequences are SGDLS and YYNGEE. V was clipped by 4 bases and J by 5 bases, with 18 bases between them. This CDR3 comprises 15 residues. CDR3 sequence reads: CASSPRGTMGTEAFF. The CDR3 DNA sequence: TGTGCCAGCAGCCCAAGAGGGACAATGGGAACTGAAGCTTTCTTT.

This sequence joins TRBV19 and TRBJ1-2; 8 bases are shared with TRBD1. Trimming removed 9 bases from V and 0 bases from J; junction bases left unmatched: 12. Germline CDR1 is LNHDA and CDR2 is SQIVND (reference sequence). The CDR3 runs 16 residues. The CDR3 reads CASRDRLAGPNYGYTF. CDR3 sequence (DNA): TGTGCCAGCCGGGACAGGCTGGCTGGGCCTAACTATGGCTACACCTTC.

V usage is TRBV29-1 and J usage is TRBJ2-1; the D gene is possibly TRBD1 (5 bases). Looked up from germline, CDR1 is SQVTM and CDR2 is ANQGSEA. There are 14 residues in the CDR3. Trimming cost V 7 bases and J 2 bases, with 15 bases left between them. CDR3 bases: TGCAGCGCAGGACACGCGACGACCTACAATGAGCAGTTCTTC. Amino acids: CSAGHATTYNEQFF.

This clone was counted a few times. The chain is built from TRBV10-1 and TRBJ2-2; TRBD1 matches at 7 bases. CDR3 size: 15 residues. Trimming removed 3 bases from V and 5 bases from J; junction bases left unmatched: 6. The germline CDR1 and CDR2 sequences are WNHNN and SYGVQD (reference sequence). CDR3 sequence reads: CASSDTGVWTGELFF. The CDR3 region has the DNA TGCGCCAGCAGTGACACAGGGGTGTGGACCGGGGAGCTGTTTTTT.

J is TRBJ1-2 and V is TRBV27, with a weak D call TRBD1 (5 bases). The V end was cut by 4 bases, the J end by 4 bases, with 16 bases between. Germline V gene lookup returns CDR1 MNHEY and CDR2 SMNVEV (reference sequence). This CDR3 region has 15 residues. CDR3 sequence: CASSSPLRGIYGYTF. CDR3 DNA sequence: TGTGCCAGCAGTTCTCCCTTAAGGGGAATCTATGGCTACACCTTC.

This CDR3 is CASSLQGRTVEQYF. CDR3 coding DNA: TGTGCCAGCAGCTTACAGGGTAGAACGGTCGAGCAGTACTTC. The chain recombines TRBV5-4 with TRBJ2-7, with D perhaps TRBD1 (6 bases). This CDR3 is built from 14 residues. Trimming left V 2 bases short and J 6 bases short, with 15 bases between. The germline V gene has CDR1 SGHNT and CDR2 YYREEE (reference sequence).